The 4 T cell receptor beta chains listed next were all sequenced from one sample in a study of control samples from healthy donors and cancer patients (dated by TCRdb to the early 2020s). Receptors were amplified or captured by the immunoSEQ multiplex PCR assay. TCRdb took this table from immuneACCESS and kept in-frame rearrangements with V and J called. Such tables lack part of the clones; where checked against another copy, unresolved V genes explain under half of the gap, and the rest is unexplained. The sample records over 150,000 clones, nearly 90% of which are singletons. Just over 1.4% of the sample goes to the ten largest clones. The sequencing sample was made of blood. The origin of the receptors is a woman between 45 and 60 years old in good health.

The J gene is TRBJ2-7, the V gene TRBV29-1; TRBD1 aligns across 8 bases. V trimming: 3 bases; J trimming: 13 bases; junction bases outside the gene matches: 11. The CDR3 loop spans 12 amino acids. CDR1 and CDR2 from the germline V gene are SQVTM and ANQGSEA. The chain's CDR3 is CSVDLGTGPRYF. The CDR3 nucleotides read TGCAGCGTTGACCTTGGGACAGGTCCTCGATACTTC.

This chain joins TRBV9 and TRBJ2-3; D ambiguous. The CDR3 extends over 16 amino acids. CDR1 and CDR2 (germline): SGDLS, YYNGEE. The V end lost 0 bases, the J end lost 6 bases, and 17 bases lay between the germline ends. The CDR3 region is CASSVEPLAGPDTQYF. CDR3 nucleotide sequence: TGTGCCAGCAGCGTAGAGCCCCTCGCCGGCCCGGATACGCAGTATTTT.

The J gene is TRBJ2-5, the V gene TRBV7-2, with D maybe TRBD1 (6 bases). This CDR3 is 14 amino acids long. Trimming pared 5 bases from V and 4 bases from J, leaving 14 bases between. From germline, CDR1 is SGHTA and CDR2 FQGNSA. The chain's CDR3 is CASSPQGAAETQYF. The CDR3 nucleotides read TGTGCCAGCAGCCCACAGGGTGCAGCAGAGACCCAGTACTTC.

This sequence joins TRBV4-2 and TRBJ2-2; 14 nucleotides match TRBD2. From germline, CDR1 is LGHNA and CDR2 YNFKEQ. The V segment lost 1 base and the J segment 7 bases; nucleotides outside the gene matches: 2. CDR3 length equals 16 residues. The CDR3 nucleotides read TGTGCCAGCAGCCAAGGACTAGCGGGGGGGCGCGGGGAGCTGTTTTTT. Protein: CASSQGLAGGRGELFF.